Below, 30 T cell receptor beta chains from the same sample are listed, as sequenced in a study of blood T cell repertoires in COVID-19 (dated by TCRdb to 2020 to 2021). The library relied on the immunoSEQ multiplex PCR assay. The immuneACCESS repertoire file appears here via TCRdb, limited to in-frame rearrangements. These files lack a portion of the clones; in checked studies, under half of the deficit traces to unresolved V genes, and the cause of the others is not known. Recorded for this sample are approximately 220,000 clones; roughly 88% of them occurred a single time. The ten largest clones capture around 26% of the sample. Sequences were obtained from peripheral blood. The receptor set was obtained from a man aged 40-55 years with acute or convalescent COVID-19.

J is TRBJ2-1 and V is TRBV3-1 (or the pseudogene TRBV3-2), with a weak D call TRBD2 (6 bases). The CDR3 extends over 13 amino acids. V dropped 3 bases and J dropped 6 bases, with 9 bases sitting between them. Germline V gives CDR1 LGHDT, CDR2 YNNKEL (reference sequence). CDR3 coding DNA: TGTGCCAGCAGCCATTTAGCGGCCAATGAGCAGTTCTTC. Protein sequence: CASSHLAANEQFF.

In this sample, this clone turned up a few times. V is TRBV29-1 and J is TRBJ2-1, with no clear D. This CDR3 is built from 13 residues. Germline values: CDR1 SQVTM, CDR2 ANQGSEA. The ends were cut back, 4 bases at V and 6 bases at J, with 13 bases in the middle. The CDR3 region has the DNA TGCAGCGTTGCCAGCGAGGAAGGCAATGAGCAGTTCTTC. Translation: CSVASEEGNEQFF.

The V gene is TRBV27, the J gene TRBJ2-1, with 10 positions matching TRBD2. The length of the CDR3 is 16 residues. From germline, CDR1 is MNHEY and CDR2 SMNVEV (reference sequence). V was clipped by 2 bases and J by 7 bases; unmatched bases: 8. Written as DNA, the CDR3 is TGTGCCAGCAGTTTAGCTAGCGGGAGTATTGTTAATGAGCAGTTCTTC. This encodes CASSLASGSIVNEQFF.

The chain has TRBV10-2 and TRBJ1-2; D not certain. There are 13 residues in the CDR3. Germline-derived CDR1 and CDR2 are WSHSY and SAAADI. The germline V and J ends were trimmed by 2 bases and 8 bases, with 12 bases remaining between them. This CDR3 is CASSEAPRWGYTF. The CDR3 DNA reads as TGCGCCAGCAGTGAGGCCCCGAGGTGGGGCTACACCTTC.

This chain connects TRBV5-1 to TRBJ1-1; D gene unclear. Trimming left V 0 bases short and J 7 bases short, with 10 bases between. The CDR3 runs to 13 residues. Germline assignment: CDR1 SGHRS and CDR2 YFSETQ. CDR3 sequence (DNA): TGCGCCAGCAGCTTGGACAGCCGAGATGAAGCTTTCTTT. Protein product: CASSLDSRDEAFF.

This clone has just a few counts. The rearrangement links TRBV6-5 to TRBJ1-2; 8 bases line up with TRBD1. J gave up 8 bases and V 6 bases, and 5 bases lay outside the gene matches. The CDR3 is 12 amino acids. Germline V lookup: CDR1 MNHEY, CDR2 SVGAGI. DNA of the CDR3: TGTGCCAGCAGGACAGGGGAACGAGGCTACACCTTC. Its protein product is CASRTGERGYTF.

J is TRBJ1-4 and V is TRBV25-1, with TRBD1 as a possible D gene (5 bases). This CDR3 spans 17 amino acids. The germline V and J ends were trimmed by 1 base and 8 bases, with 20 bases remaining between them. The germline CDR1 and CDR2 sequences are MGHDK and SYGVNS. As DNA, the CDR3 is TGTGCCAGCAGTGAATGGGGCAGGGAGGGCTTTGGGGAAAAACTGTTTTTT. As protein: CASSEWGREGFGEKLFF.

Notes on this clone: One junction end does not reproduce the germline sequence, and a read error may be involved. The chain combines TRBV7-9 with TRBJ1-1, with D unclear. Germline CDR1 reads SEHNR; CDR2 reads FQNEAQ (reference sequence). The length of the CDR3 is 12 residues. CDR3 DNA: TGTGCCAGCAGCTCCAACCCGGGAGGAGGTCTCTTT. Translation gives CASSSNPGGGLF.

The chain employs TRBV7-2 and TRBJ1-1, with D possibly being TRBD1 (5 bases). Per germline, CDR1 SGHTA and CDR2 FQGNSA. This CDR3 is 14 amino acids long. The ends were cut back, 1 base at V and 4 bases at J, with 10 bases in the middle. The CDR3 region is CASSLVRGSTEAFF. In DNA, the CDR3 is TGTGCCAGCAGCTTAGTGCGGGGCTCCACTGAAGCTTTCTTT.

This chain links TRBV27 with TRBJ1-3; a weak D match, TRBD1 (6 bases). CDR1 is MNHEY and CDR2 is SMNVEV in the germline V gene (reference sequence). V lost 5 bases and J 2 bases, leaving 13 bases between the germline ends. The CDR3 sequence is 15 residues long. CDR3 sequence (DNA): TGTGCCAGCAGTCTCTCCGGGACAACTGGAAACACCATATATTTT. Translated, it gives CASSLSGTTGNTIYF.

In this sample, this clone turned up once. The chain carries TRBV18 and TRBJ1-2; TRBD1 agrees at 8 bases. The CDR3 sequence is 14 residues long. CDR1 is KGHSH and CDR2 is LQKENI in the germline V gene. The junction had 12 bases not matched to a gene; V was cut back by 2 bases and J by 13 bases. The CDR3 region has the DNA TGTGCCAGCTCACCAGATCCAGGACAGGGCATCTTCACCTTC. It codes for CASSPDPGQGIFTF.

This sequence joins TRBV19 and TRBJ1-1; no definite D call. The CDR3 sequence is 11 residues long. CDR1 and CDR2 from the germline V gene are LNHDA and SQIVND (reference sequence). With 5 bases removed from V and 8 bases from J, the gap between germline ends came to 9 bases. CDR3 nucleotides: TGTGCCAGTAGTCCCGGGTTCGAAGCTTTCTTT. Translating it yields CASSPGFEAFF.

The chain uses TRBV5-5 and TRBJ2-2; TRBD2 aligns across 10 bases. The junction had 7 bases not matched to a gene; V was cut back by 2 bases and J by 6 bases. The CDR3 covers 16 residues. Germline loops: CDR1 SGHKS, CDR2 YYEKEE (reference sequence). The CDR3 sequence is CASSFSSGSLPGELFF. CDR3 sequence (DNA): TGTGCCAGCAGCTTTTCTAGCGGGAGTTTGCCCGGGGAGCTGTTTTTT.

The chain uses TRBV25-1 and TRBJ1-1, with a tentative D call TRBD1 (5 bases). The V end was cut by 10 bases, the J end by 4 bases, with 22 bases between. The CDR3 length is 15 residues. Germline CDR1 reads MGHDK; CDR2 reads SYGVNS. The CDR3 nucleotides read TGTGCCATCTTCTCCATCAGGGAAGTTGGCACTGAAGCTTTCTTT. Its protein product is CAIFSIREVGTEAFF.

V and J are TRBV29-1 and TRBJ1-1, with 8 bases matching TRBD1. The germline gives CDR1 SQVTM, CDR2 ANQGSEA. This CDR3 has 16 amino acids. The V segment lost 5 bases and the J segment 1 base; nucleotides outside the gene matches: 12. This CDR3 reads CSVHYLTGVSNTEAFF. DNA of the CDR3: TGCAGCGTTCATTATCTGACAGGGGTATCGAACACTGAAGCTTTCTTT.

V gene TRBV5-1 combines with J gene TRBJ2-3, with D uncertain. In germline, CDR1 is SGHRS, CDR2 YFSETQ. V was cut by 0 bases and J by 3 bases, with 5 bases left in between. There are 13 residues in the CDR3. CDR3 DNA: TGCGCCAGCAGCTTGGACTCGACAGATACGCAGTATTTT. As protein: CASSLDSTDTQYF.

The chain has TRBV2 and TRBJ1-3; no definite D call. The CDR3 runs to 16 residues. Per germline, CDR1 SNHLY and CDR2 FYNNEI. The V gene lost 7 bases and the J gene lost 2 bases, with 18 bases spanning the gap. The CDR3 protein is CASKDDLGGTGNTIYF. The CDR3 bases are TGTGCCAGCAAAGACGACCTAGGAGGGACTGGAAACACCATATATTTT.

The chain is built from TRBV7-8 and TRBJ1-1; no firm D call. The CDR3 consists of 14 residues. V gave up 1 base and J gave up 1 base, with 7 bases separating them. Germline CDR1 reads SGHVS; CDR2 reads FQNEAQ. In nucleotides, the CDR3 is TGTGCCAGCAGCTTAGGCGGGCGGAACACTGAAGCTTTCTTT. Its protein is CASSLGGRNTEAFF.

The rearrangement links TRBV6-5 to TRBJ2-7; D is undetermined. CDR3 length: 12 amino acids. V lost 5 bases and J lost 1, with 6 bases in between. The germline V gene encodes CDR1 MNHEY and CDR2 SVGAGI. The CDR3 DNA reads TGTGCCAGCAGTCCGTTTTCCTACGAGCAGTACTTC. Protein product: CASSPFSYEQYF.

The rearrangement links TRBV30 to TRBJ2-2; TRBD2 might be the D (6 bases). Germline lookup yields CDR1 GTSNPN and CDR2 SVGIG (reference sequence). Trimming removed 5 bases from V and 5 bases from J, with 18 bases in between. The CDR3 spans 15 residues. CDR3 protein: CAWYSGDWVTGELFF. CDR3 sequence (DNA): TGTGCCTGGTATTCCGGGGACTGGGTTACCGGGGAGCTGTTTTTT.

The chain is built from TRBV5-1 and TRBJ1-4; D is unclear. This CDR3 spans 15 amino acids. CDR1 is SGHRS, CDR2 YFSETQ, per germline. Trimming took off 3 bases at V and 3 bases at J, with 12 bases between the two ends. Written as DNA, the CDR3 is TGCGCCAGCAGCTCTCGAGGTATACCTAATGAAAAACTGTTTTTT. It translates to CASSSRGIPNEKLFF.

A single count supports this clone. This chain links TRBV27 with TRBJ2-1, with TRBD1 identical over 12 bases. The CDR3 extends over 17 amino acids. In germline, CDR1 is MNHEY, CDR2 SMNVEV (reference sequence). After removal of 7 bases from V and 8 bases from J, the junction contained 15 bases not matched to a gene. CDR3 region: CASTTLSGDRGRYEQFF. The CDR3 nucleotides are TGTGCCAGCACCACACTGTCCGGGGACAGGGGGCGGTATGAGCAGTTCTTC.

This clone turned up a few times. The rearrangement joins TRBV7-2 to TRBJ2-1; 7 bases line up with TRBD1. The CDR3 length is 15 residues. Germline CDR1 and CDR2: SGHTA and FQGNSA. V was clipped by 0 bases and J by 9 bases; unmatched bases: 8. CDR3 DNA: TGTGCCAGCAGCTTAGCGCTAGGGGGCCGAAGTGAGCAGTTCTTC. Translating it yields CASSLALGGRSEQFF.

In DNA form, the CDR3 reads TGTGCCAGCAGCTCACCCAGGGGATCACCCCTCCACTTT. Protein sequence: CASSSPRGSPLHF. This chain uses TRBV9 with TRBJ1-6, with a possible D match to TRBD1 (6 bases). The CDR3 contains 13 residues. The germline V gene has CDR1 SGDLS and CDR2 YYNGEE. The V gene lost 4 bases and the J gene lost 10 bases, with 12 bases spanning the gap.

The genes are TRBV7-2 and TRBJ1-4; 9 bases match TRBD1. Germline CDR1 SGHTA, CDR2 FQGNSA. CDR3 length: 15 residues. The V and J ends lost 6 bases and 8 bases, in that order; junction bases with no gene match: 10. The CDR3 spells CASREDRGEGEKLFF. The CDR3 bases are TGTGCCAGCAGGGAGGACAGGGGAGAAGGAGAAAAACTGTTTTTT.

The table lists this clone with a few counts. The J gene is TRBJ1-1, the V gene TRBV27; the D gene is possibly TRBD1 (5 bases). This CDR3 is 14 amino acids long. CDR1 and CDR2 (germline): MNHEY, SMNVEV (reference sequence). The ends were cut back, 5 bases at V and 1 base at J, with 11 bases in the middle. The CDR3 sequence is CASSPRQKNTEAFF. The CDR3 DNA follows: TGTGCCAGCAGTCCACGACAGAAGAACACTGAAGCTTTCTTT.

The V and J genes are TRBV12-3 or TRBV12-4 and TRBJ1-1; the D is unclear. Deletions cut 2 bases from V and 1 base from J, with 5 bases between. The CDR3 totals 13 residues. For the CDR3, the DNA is TGTGCCAGCAGTTTATCGGGGAACACTGAAGCTTTCTTT. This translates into CASSLSGNTEAFF.

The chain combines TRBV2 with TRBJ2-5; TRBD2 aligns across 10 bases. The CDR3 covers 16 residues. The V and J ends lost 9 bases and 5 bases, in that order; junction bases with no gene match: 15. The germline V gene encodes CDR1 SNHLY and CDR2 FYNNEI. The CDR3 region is CASNGGASGSGETQYF. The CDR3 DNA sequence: TGTGCCAGTAACGGGGGGGCTAGCGGGAGTGGTGAGACCCAGTACTTC.

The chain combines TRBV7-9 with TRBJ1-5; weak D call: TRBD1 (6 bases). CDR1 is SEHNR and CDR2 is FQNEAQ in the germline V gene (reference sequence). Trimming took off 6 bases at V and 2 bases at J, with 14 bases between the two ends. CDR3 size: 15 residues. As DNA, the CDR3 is TGTGCCAGCAGTCCCGACAGGTCGGGCAATCAGCCCCAGCATTTT. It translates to CASSPDRSGNQPQHF.

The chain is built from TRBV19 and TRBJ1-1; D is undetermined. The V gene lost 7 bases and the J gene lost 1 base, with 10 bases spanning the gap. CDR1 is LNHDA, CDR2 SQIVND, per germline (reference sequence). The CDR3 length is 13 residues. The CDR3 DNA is TGTGCCAGTATTGCGCCTCCGAACACTGAAGCTTTCTTT. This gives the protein CASIAPPNTEAFF.